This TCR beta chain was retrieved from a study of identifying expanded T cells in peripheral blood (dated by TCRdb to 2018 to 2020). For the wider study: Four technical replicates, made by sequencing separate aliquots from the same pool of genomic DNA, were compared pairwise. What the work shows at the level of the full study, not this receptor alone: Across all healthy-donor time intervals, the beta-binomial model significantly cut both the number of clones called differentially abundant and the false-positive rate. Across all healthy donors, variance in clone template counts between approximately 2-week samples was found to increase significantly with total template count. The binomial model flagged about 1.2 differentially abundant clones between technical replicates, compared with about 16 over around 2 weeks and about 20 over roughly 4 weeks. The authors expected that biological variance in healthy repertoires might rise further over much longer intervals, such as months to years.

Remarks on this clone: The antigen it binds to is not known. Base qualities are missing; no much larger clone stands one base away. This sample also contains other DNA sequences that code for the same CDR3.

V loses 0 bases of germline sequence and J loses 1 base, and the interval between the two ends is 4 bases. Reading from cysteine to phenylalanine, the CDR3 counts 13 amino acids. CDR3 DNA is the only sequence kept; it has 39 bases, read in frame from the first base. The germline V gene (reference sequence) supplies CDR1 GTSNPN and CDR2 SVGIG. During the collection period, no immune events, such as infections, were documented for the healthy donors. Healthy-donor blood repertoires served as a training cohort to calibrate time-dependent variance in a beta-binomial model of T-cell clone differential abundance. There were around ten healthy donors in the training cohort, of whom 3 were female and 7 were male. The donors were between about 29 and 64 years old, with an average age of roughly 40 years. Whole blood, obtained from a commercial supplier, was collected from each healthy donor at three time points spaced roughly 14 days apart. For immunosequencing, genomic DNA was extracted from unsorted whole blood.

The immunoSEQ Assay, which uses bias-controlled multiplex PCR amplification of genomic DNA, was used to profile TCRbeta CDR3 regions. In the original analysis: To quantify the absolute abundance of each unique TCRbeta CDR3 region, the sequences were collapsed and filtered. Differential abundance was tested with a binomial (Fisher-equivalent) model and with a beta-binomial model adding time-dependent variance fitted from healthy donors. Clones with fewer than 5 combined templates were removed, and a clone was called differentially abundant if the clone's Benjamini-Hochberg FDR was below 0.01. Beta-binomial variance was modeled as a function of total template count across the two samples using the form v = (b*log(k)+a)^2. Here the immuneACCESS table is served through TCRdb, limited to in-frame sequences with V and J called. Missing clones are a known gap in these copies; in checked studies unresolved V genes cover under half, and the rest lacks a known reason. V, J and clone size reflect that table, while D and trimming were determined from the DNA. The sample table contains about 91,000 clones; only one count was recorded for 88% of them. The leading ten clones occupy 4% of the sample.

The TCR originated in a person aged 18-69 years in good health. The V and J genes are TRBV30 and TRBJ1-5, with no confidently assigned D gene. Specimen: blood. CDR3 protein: CAWSVQSNQPQHF. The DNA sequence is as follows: TGTGCCTGGAGTGTGCAGAGCAATCAGCCCCAGCATTTT.